This T cell receptor (beta chain) was sequenced during a study of CD8+ T cells in alopecia areata (dated by TCRdb to 2017 to 2018). The study in broad terms: The treated patients, all with moderate-to-severe alopecia areata, were enrolled in an open-label pilot trial of oral tofacitinib given at 5 to 10 mg twice daily. Patients received tofacitinib for 6 to 18 months and were then followed off drug for 6 months to check for delayed response and recurrence. Disease severity in treated patients was measured with the SALT score, which quantifies the percentage of affected scalp surface area. To study T cell clonal expansion in alopecia areata, the researchers applied high-throughput TCRbeta sequencing to both the C3H/HeJ mouse model and human patients. In humans, TCRbeta sequencing was performed on scalp tissue and on sorted CD4+ and CD8+ peripheral blood T cells from healthy controls and from patients with patchy or totalis/universalis alopecia areata. Biopsies were taken from tofacitinib-treated patients at baseline and again at 4 and 24 weeks into treatment, and several of those patients also had a later scalp biopsy. Scalp clonality was compared across normal scalp (n=4), patchy alopecia areata scalp (n=8), and alopecia totalis/universalis scalp (n=8). RNA was obtained with the PAXgene miRNA kit for fixed scalp, the miRNeasy kit for PBMCs, and the RNeasy kit for mouse skin. TCRbeta CDR3 regions were amplified by immunoSEQ multiplex PCR using 35 Vbeta forward and 13 Jbeta reverse primers. Broad study findings and their caveats: Shared TCR sequences between patients were less evident than in mice, which may be partly attributable to HLA diversity in the patient population. Resident alphabeta T cells in normal human skin are also sequenced, complicating scalp TCR repertoire analysis, unlike mouse skin dominated by gammadelta T cells. With tofacitinib, both scalp clonality and the number of expanded CD8+ clones among the top 100 scalp clones went down significantly. Many expanded lesional clones were found to persist in scalp and blood during tofacitinib treatment, and relapse after treatment cessation may be partly explained by this persistence. Because the treated cohort was small and had only one nonresponder, larger studies are needed to examine links between baseline CD8+ expansion and response. Lesional scalp, especially in alopecia totalis/universalis, showed higher clonality and more expanded CD8+ clones than normal scalp, suggesting antigenic drive.

The germline V gene encodes CDR1 SGHRS and CDR2 YFSETQ. From cysteine to phenylalanine, the CDR3 is 12 amino acids long. The DNA shown is the 36-base CDR3, in frame from base 1. Trimming leaves V shorter by 0 bases and J shorter by 9 bases, with the junction holding 2 bases beyond the gene matches. Explained via the paper, the treatment or condition label denotes: oral pan-JAK inhibitor, 5-10 mg twice daily. Peripheral blood and lesional scalp punch biopsies were obtained from patients with alopecia areata. PBMCs were isolated by density centrifugation and stained for CD3, CD4 and CD8, after which CD4+ and CD8+ T cells were sorted on a FACSAria. This clone was found a few times. This receptor's antigen is unknown. It has no much larger one-base neighbor in the sample; base qualities were not kept. Library preparation was by the immunoSEQ multiplex PCR assay. To provide template for TCR sequencing, every sample had RNA extracted and reverse transcribed into cDNA. First-strand cDNA was synthesized with SuperScript III using a 2:1 mix of oligo-dT and random hexamers. A synthetic immune receptor repertoire was used to gauge amplification bias, and whatever bias remained was removed computationally. Per the source publication's procedure: After raw reads were preprocessed to remove errors, the CDR3 was defined following IMGT conventions as running from the conserved cysteine to phenylalanine. To get clonality, Shannon entropy was normalized by log2 of the number of productive unique TCRs and the result was subtracted from 1. Scalp TCRbeta sequences were cross-referenced with sorted blood CD4 and CD8 repertoires so that the CD4 or CD8 identity of scalp clones could be inferred. TCRdb carries this immuneACCESS record with in-frame sequences only. Its versions omit some clonotypes, under half of them owing to an unresolved V gene in the studies checked, with the rest unexplained. The DNA gave D and trimming, while V, J and clone size come from that table. The sample records approximately 220,000 clones, about two fifths of which are singletons. The ten largest clonotypes hold almost 0.5% of the sample.

Recombination linked TRBV5-1 to TRBJ1-1; 7 bases in the middle match TRBD1. This specimen consisted of CD4+ T cells sorted from blood, obtained around week 34, from a patient treated with tofacitinib. This TCR derives from a human donor with alopecia areata. The encoded CDR3 is CASSLGQGQAFF. DNA sequence: TGCGCCAGCAGCTTGGGACAGGGTCAAGCTTTCTTT.